Reported below is one TCR beta chain. The target antigen is unknown. One end of the junction varies from germline; a read error may be responsible. PCR amplification relied on 60 Vbeta primers (plus 13 Jbeta primers). Sequenced by immunoSEQ multiplex PCR; TCRdb stores in-frame clones only, minus some. The repertoire consists of over 70,000 clones, with about four fifths occurring once and the leading ten covering about 32%. The data were taken from a study of cytomegalovirus exposure and HLA in healthy donors. Study-wide context: Among about 400 genotyped donors, about 80% fell in the Caucasian-associated ancestry cluster. Points from the study as a whole: Among TCR beta chains of equal frequency, HLA-associated ones were more clonally expanded in a later analysis.

This CDR3 contains 11 residues. Germline V gives CDR1 SEHNR, CDR2 FQNEAQ (reference sequence). This chain uses TRBV7-9 with TRBJ1-2; D is uncertain. Sequencing input: PBMCs. This clonotype originated in a man aged 45 to 65 in good health and CMV-seropositive. In DNA, the CDR3 is TGTTCCAGCAGCTTGGGAGGCTCGGTCACCTTC. Its translation: CSSSLGGSVTF.